These T cell receptor beta chains were read from a single sample in a study of CD8 T cells in Susac syndrome. One entry per CDR3 protein results from TCRdb running MiXCR on the immunoSEQ multiplex PCR reads. The data contain over 130,000 distinct CDR3 sequences, around 95% of them singletons. What was sequenced was CD4+ T cells from PBMCs. All receptors derive from a human donor with multiple sclerosis. The CDR3 runs from the conserved cysteine through the conserved F or W. A D gene is named only where the DNA matches it firmly. A clone size is listed for some rows: how often the clone was seen (once, few, many), or a class if it is expanded.

v_call: TRBV5-1
clone_size: .
d_call: TRBD1
j_call: TRBJ1-2
cdr3_aa: CASRVGGTYGYTF
cdr3_nt: TGCGCCAGCAGAGTAGGGGGCACCTATGGCTACACCTTC

v_call: TRBV3-1
clone_size: .
d_call: .
j_call: TRBJ1-5
cdr3_aa: CASSQEQGSQPQHF
cdr3_nt: TGTGCCAGCAGCCAAGAACAGGGAAGTCAGCCCCAGCATTTT

v_call: TRBV30
clone_size: .
d_call: .
j_call: TRBJ2-6
cdr3_aa: CAWSEGGTGANVLTF
cdr3_nt: TGTGCCTGGAGTGAAGGGGGGACTGGGGCCAACGTCCTGACTTTC

v_call: TRBV2
clone_size: .
d_call: .
j_call: TRBJ2-5
cdr3_aa: CASSVDSLETQYF
cdr3_nt: TGTGCCAGCAGCGTCGACAGCCTAGAGACCCAGTACTTC

v_call: TRBV9
clone_size: .
d_call: TRBD1
j_call: TRBJ1-2
cdr3_aa: CASRRMTGNSGYTF
cdr3_nt: TGTGCCAGCAGGCGGATGACAGGGAACAGCGGCTACACCTTC

v_call: TRBV20-1
clone_size: once
d_call: .
j_call: TRBJ2-7
cdr3_aa: CSARGQTPPEQYF
cdr3_nt: TGCAGTGCTAGGGGTCAGACCCCGCCGGAGCAGTACTTC

v_call: TRBV11-2
clone_size: .
d_call: .
j_call: TRBJ2-7
cdr3_aa: CASSGNYEQYF
cdr3_nt: TGTGCCAGCAGTGGGAACTACGAGCAGTACTTC

v_call: TRBV12-3/TRBV12-4
clone_size: .
d_call: .
j_call: TRBJ2-5
cdr3_aa: CASSFLGGSPQETQYF
cdr3_nt: TGTGCCAGCAGTTTTCTTGGAGGGTCCCCACAAGAGACCCAGTACTTC

v_call: TRBV29-1
clone_size: .
d_call: TRBD1
j_call: TRBJ2-7
cdr3_aa: CSVEDRPYEQYF
cdr3_nt: TGCAGCGTTGAGGACAGGCCCTACGAGCAGTACTTC

v_call: TRBV29-1
clone_size: .
d_call: TRBD2
j_call: TRBJ2-7
cdr3_aa: CSAQKGLAGYEQYF
cdr3_nt: TGCAGCGCGCAGAAGGGACTAGCGGGGTACGAGCAGTACTTC

v_call: TRBV7-2
clone_size: .
d_call: TRBD2
j_call: TRBJ2-1
cdr3_aa: CASSLVGSGEQYNEQFF
cdr3_nt: TGTGCCAGCAGCTTAGTCGGTAGCGGGGAGCAGTACAATGAGCAGTTCTTC

v_call: TRBV9
clone_size: .
d_call: TRBD1
j_call: TRBJ2-4
cdr3_aa: CASSVEGRDRTKNIQYF
cdr3_nt: TGTGCCAGCAGCGTAGAGGGTAGGGACAGGACCAAAAACATTCAGTACTTC

v_call: TRBV14
clone_size: once
d_call: TRBD2
j_call: TRBJ2-7
cdr3_aa: CASSQETSSTEQYF
cdr3_nt: TGTGCCAGCAGCCAAGAGACTAGCAGTACAGAGCAGTACTTC

v_call: TRBV29-1
clone_size: .
d_call: TRBD1
j_call: TRBJ1-2
cdr3_aa: CSGGKGAYGYTF
cdr3_nt: TGCAGCGGCGGGAAGGGGGCGTATGGCTACACCTTC

v_call: TRBV14
clone_size: .
d_call: .
j_call: TRBJ1-1
cdr3_aa: CASSHQPVYAEAFF
cdr3_nt: TGTGCCAGCAGCCACCAACCAGTGTATGCTGAAGCTTTCTTT

v_call: TRBV24-1
clone_size: once
d_call: .
j_call: TRBJ1-2
cdr3_aa: CATSDVAGHNNGYTF
cdr3_nt: TGTGCCACCAGTGATGTTGCGGGACACAACAATGGCTACACCTTC

v_call: TRBV5-1
clone_size: .
d_call: .
j_call: TRBJ1-1
cdr3_aa: CASSRQSLNTEAFF
cdr3_nt: TGCGCCAGCAGCAGACAGAGTTTGAACACTGAAGCTTTCTTT

v_call: TRBV20-1
clone_size: .
d_call: TRBD2
j_call: TRBJ2-7
cdr3_aa: CSASPPLASGGLLHYEQYF
cdr3_nt: TGCAGTGCTAGCCCGCCCCTTGCTAGCGGGGGGCTACTTCACTACGAGCAGTACTTC

v_call: TRBV6-5
clone_size: .
d_call: .
j_call: TRBJ1-2
cdr3_aa: CASSLSESYGYTF
cdr3_nt: TGTGCCAGCAGCCTGTCTGAATCCTATGGCTACACCTTC

v_call: TRBV2
clone_size: .
d_call: .
j_call: TRBJ2-5
cdr3_aa: CASSAPGGTQYF
cdr3_nt: TGTGCCAGCAGCGCCCCCGGTGGGACCCAGTACTTC

v_call: TRBV19
clone_size: .
d_call: .
j_call: TRBJ1-2
cdr3_aa: CASSIPESYYGYTF
cdr3_nt: TGTGCCAGTAGTATACCAGAATCCTACTATGGCTACACCTTC

v_call: TRBV20-1
clone_size: .
d_call: TRBD1
j_call: TRBJ1-2
cdr3_aa: CSASFTGVGGYTF
cdr3_nt: TGCAGTGCTAGCTTTACAGGGGTCGGTGGCTACACCTTC

v_call: TRBV7-9
clone_size: .
d_call: .
j_call: TRBJ2-1
cdr3_aa: CASSPQDEQFF
cdr3_nt: TGTGCCAGCAGCCCCCAAGATGAGCAGTTCTTC

v_call: TRBV12-3/TRBV12-4
clone_size: .
d_call: .
j_call: TRBJ1-1
cdr3_aa: CASSFRAGAFF
cdr3_nt: TGTGCCAGCAGTTTTCGGGCGGGGGCTTTCTTT

v_call: TRBV29-1
clone_size: .
d_call: .
j_call: TRBJ2-5
cdr3_aa: CSVGASRETQYF
cdr3_nt: TGCAGCGTTGGGGCTAGTAGGGAGACCCAGTACTTC

v_call: TRBV20-1
clone_size: .
d_call: .
j_call: TRBJ2-1
cdr3_aa: CSARGGGSSYNEQFF
cdr3_nt: TGCAGTGCTAGGGGAGGGGGATCATCCTACAATGAGCAGTTCTTC

v_call: TRBV7-3
clone_size: .
d_call: .
j_call: TRBJ2-5
cdr3_aa: CASSLQKGSETQYF
cdr3_nt: TGTGCCAGCAGCCTACAGAAGGGATCGGAGACCCAGTACTTC

v_call: TRBV29-1
clone_size: .
d_call: TRBD2
j_call: TRBJ2-1
cdr3_aa: CSVSWTSGNEQFF
cdr3_nt: TGCAGCGTTTCCTGGACTAGCGGGAATGAGCAGTTCTTC

v_call: TRBV9
clone_size: .
d_call: .
j_call: TRBJ2-7
cdr3_aa: CASSVGGIGSYEQYF
cdr3_nt: TGTGCCAGCAGCGTAGGAGGGATCGGCTCCTACGAGCAGTACTTC

v_call: TRBV6-5
clone_size: few
d_call: .
j_call: TRBJ1-2
cdr3_aa: CASSYNEYFGYTF
cdr3_nt: TGTGCCAGCAGTTACAACGAATACTTTGGCTACACCTTC

v_call: TRBV6-6
clone_size: once
d_call: .
j_call: TRBJ2-2
cdr3_aa: CASSYSANRGELFF
cdr3_nt: TGTGCCAGCAGTTACTCGGCCAACCGGGGGGAGCTGTTTTTT

v_call: TRBV30
clone_size: .
d_call: .
j_call: TRBJ2-3
cdr3_aa: CAWSVQPDTQYF
cdr3_nt: TGTGCCTGGAGTGTACAGCCAGATACGCAGTATTTT

v_call: TRBV28
clone_size: .
d_call: TRBD2
j_call: TRBJ2-7
cdr3_aa: CASYSGTSVQQYF
cdr3_nt: TGTGCCAGTTACTCTGGGACTAGTGTTCAGCAGTACTTC

v_call: TRBV4-1
clone_size: .
d_call: .
j_call: TRBJ2-3
cdr3_aa: CASSLRALTGTDTQYF
cdr3_nt: TGCGCCAGCAGCCTCAGGGCTCTTACGGGCACAGATACGCAGTATTTT

v_call: TRBV12-3/TRBV12-4
clone_size: .
d_call: .
j_call: TRBJ2-1
cdr3_aa: CASTNYNEQFF
cdr3_nt: TGTGCCAGCACGAATTACAATGAGCAGTTCTTC

v_call: TRBV28
clone_size: .
d_call: TRBD1
j_call: TRBJ1-2
cdr3_aa: CASSLGTGRGANYGYTF
cdr3_nt: TGTGCCAGCAGTTTGGGGACAGGCAGGGGTGCTAACTATGGCTACACCTTC

v_call: TRBV6-1
clone_size: few
d_call: .
j_call: TRBJ1-6
cdr3_aa: CASSEILPTLHF
cdr3_nt: TGTGCCAGCAGCGAAATTCTCCCAACCCTCCACTTT

v_call: TRBV28
clone_size: .
d_call: .
j_call: TRBJ2-1
cdr3_aa: CASSLVRGVYNEQFF
cdr3_nt: TGTGCCAGCAGTTTGGTTCGAGGGGTGTACAATGAGCAGTTCTTC

v_call: TRBV9
clone_size: .
d_call: TRBD2
j_call: TRBJ2-3
cdr3_aa: CASSVDLAGALTDTQYF
cdr3_nt: TGTGCCAGCAGCGTAGATTTAGCGGGGGCCCTCACAGATACGCAGTATTTT

v_call: TRBV5-1
clone_size: .
d_call: .
j_call: TRBJ2-1
cdr3_aa: CASSLSIQVYNEQFF
cdr3_nt: TGCGCCAGCAGCTTGAGTATACAGGTCTACAATGAGCAGTTCTTC

v_call: TRBV5-1
clone_size: .
d_call: TRBD1
j_call: TRBJ2-2
cdr3_aa: CASSRDSHTGELFF
cdr3_nt: TGCGCCAGCAGCAGGGACAGCCACACCGGGGAGCTGTTTTTT

v_call: TRBV27
clone_size: .
d_call: TRBD1
j_call: TRBJ1-5
cdr3_aa: CASSLYPPLDRDNQPQHF
cdr3_nt: TGTGCCAGCAGTTTATACCCCCCCCTGGACAGGGACAATCAGCCCCAGCATTTT

v_call: TRBV3-1
clone_size: .
d_call: .
j_call: TRBJ1-1
cdr3_aa: CASSHTGYTEAFF
cdr3_nt: TGTGCCAGCAGCCATACAGGGTACACTGAAGCTTTCTTT

v_call: TRBV30
clone_size: .
d_call: .
j_call: TRBJ1-5
cdr3_aa: CAWSETVRNQPQHF
cdr3_nt: TGTGCCTGGAGTGAGACAGTCCGCAATCAGCCCCAGCATTTT